This is a list of T cell receptor beta chains from one sample in a study of cytomegalovirus exposure and HLA in healthy donors. The method was immunoSEQ multiplex PCR; TCRdb's version includes in-frame clones alone and lacks a portion of them. The table has about 200,000 clones, around 77% seen once. Sequenced: PBMCs. The receptors were gathered from a woman aged 30 to 39 in good health and CMV-seronegative. The CDR3 runs from the conserved cysteine through the conserved F or W. Each record gives: CDR3 protein, CDR3 DNA, D gene, J gene, V gene, clone size. The D gene is left open where the match is weak. Only part of the rows carry a size: once, few, many, or a class if the clone is expanded.

CDR3: CASSLRGSQPQHF
DNA: TGTGCCAGCAGCTTGCGGGGGTCCCAGCCCCAGCATTTT
D: NA
J: TRBJ1-5
V: TRBV5-5
size: NA

CDR3: CSASTGQPQHF
DNA: TGCAGTGCTAGTACGGGTCAGCCCCAGCATTTT
D: NA
J: TRBJ1-5
V: TRBV20-1
size: few

CDR3: CASSAISSYEQYF
DNA: TGTGCCAGCAGCGCGATAAGCTCCTACGAGCAGTACTTC
D: NA
J: TRBJ2-7
V: TRBV13
size: once

CDR3: CAWSALQGGSPLHF
DNA: TGTGCCTGGAGTGCTTTACAGGGCGGATCACCCCTCCACTTT
D: NA
J: TRBJ1-6
V: TRBV30
size: NA

CDR3: CASSSGLAGIHEQYF
DNA: TGTGCCAGCAGCTCCGGACTAGCGGGGATCCACGAGCAGTACTTC
D: TRBD2
J: TRBJ2-7
V: TRBV7-8
size: few

CDR3: CASSQGTGLDEQYF
DNA: TGTGCCAGCAGCCAAGGGACAGGGCTCGACGAGCAGTACTTC
D: TRBD1
J: TRBJ2-7
V: TRBV7-7
size: NA

CDR3: CASSLRGRNEKLFF
DNA: TGCGCCAGCAGCCTCCGCGGGCGTAATGAAAAACTGTTTTTT
D: NA
J: TRBJ1-4
V: TRBV4-1
size: few

CDR3: CASSLDLGFFLRETQYF
DNA: TGCGCCAGCAGCTTGGACTTGGGCTTCTTTTTGAGAGAGACCCAGTACTTC
D: NA
J: TRBJ2-5
V: TRBV5-1
size: NA

CDR3: CASSHIGQTNTEAFF
DNA: TGCGCCAGCAGCCACATTGGACAGACAAACACTGAAGCTTTCTTT
D: NA
J: TRBJ1-1
V: TRBV4-1
size: NA

CDR3: CASSLVSQETQYF
DNA: TGTGCCAGCAGCTTAGTTAGCCAAGAGACCCAGTACTTC
D: NA
J: TRBJ2-5
V: TRBV11-2
size: NA

CDR3: CASSLLGSGPNTIYF
DNA: TGTGCCAGCAGTTTATTGGGCAGCGGGCCAAACACCATATATTTT
D: NA
J: TRBJ1-3
V: TRBV28
size: NA

CDR3: CASSLGADPYEQYF
DNA: TGTGCCAGCAGCTTAGGTGCAGATCCCTACGAGCAGTACTTC
D: NA
J: TRBJ2-7
V: TRBV7-2
size: NA

CDR3: CASSPTGPNYGYTF
DNA: TGTGCCAGCTCACCCACAGGACCGAACTATGGCTACACCTTC
D: NA
J: TRBJ1-2
V: TRBV18
size: NA

CDR3: CASSFRGLYQPQHF
DNA: TGTGCCAGCAGCTTTAGGGGACTTTATCAGCCCCAGCATTTT
D: NA
J: TRBJ1-5
V: TRBV5-8
size: NA

CDR3: CASGEVRGTYNEQFF
DNA: TGTGCCAGCGGCGAAGTCAGGGGGACCTACAATGAGCAGTTCTTC
D: TRBD1
J: TRBJ2-1
V: TRBV9
size: NA

CDR3: CATDRGETGELFF
DNA: TGTGCCACCGACAGGGGCGAGACCGGGGAGCTGTTTTTT
D: TRBD1
J: TRBJ2-2
V: TRBV6-1
size: NA

CDR3: CASSQDLWTNQFF
DNA: TGTGCCAGCAGCCAAGATCTTTGGACTAATCAGTTCTTC
D: NA
J: TRBJ2-1
V: TRBV14
size: NA

CDR3: CASSLRAGGLSTDTQYF
DNA: TGCGCCAGCAGCTTACGGGCAGGGGGACTCAGCACAGATACGCAGTATTTT
D: NA
J: TRBJ2-3
V: TRBV5-1
size: NA

CDR3: CASSRTVSGANTGELFF
DNA: TGTGCCAGCAGCAGAACCGTTAGCGGGGCGAACACCGGGGAGCTGTTTTTT
D: TRBD2
J: TRBJ2-2
V: TRBV28
size: NA

CDR3: CAIRFSGVDNYGYTF
DNA: TGTGCCATCAGGTTTTCAGGTGTAGATAACTATGGCTACACCTTC
D: NA
J: TRBJ1-2
V: TRBV10-3
size: NA

CDR3: CASSYSTGVNVLTF
DNA: TGTGCCAGCAGTTACTCGACAGGGGTCAACGTCCTGACTTTC
D: TRBD1
J: TRBJ2-6
V: TRBV6-5
size: NA

CDR3: CAWSVQGRNIQYF
DNA: TGTGCCTGGAGTGTACAGGGGAGAAACATTCAGTACTTC
D: TRBD1
J: TRBJ2-4
V: TRBV30
size: NA

CDR3: CASSSYAGGPNEQFF
DNA: TGTGCCAGCAGTAGTTACGCGGGAGGCCCCAATGAGCAGTTCTTC
D: TRBD2
J: TRBJ2-1
V: TRBV7-9
size: NA

CDR3: CASSIGTGGMNTEAFF
DNA: TGTGCCAGTAGTATTGGGACAGGGGGTATGAACACTGAAGCTTTCTTT
D: TRBD1
J: TRBJ1-1
V: TRBV19
size: NA

CDR3: CASSVGTGGGTNEKLFF
DNA: TGCGCCAGCAGCGTCGGGACAGGGGGGGGAACTAATGAAAAACTGTTTTTT
D: TRBD1
J: TRBJ1-4
V: TRBV5-1
size: NA

CDR3: CASSVYSTRDTQYF
DNA: TGTGCCAGCAGCGTTTATAGTACGCGGGATACGCAGTATTTT
D: NA
J: TRBJ2-3
V: TRBV9
size: NA

CDR3: CASSLDPWAGPSYEQYF
DNA: TGCGCCAGCAGCTTGGATCCGTGGGCTGGGCCCTCCTACGAGCAGTACTTC
D: NA
J: TRBJ2-7
V: TRBV5-1
size: NA